The TCR beta chain described here comes from a study of shared T cell receptors in the human thymus. This CDR3 is 15 amino acids long. Germline V gene lookup returns CDR1 MNHEY and CDR2 SVGAGI. V was cut by 6 bases and J by 0 bases, with 14 bases left in between. Clones were sequenced by immunoSEQ multiplex PCR, and TCRdb holds only the in-frame ones, with some missing. The sample has 450,000 to 650,000 clones, around 78% seen once. These records were also assigned to another study, of human thymus T cells. This second study says: The authors found apparently biased V and J gene usage in thymic and blood repertoires.

Sequenced: thymocytes. The TCR sequence derives from a boy under two years old with a congenital heart defect. The chain is built from TRBV6-5 and TRBJ1-1, with D possibly matching TRBD1 (5 bases). CDR3: CASRYRQGMNTEAFF. In nucleotides, the CDR3 is TGTGCCAGCAGGTACCGTCAGGGAATGAACACTGAAGCTTTCTTT.